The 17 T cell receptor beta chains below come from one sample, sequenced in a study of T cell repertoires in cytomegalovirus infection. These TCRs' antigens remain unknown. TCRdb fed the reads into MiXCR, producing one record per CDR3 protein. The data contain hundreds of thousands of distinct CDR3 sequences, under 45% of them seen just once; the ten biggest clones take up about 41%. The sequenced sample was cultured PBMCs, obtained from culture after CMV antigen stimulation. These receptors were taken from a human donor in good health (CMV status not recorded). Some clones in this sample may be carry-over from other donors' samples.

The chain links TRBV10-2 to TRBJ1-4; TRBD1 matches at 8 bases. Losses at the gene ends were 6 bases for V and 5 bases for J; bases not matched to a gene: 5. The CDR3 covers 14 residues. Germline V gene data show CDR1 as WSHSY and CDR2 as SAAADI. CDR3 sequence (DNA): TGCGCCAGCAGAGACAGGGGTTCGAATGAAAAACTGTTTTTT. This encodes CASRDRGSNEKLFF.

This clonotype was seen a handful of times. The CDR3 nucleotides read TGTGCCATCAGTGACCCCTGGACTAACAATGAGCAGTTCTTC. Its protein is CAISDPWTNNEQFF. V and J are TRBV10-3 and TRBJ2-1; the D gene is possibly TRBD2 (6 bases). The CDR3 has 14 amino acids. The germline CDR1 and CDR2 sequences are ENHRY and SYGVKD. Between the trimmed V and J ends, which lost 3 bases and 5 bases, there was a span of 11 bases.

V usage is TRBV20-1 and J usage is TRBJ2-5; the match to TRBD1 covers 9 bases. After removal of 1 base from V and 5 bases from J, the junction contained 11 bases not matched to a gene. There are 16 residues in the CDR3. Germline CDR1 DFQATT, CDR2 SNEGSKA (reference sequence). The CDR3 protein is CSARGTGTGHQETQYF. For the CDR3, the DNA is TGCAGTGCTAGAGGAACTGGGACAGGGCATCAGGAGACCCAGTACTTC.

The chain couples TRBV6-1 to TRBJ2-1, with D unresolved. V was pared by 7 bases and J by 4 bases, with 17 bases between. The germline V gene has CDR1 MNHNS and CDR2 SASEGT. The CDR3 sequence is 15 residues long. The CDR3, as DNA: TGTGCCAGCACCCTAGACTCGACCCGGTACAATGAGCAGTTCTTC. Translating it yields CASTLDSTRYNEQFF.

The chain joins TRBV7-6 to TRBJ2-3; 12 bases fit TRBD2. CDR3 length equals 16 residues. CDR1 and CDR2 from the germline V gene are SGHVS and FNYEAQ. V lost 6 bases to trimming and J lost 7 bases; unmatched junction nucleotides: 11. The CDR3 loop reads CASSSFRLAGANTQYF. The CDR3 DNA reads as TGTGCCAGCAGTTCATTTAGACTAGCGGGGGCGAATACGCAGTATTTT.

CDR3: CSARDGRNTEAFF. CDR3 bases: TGCAGTGCTAGGGACGGAAGGAACACTGAAGCTTTCTTT. V gene TRBV20-1 combines with J gene TRBJ1-1; no reliable D call. The ends were cut back, 3 bases at V and 1 base at J, with 9 bases in the middle. The CDR3 runs to 13 residues. CDR1 DFQATT and CDR2 SNEGSKA come from the germline V gene (reference sequence).

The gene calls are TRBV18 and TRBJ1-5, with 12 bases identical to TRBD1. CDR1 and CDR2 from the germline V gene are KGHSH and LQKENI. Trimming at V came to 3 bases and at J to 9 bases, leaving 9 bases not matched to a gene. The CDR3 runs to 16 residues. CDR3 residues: CASSPTPGQGAGPQHF. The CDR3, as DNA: TGTGCCAGCTCACCTACTCCGGGACAGGGGGCCGGGCCCCAGCATTTT. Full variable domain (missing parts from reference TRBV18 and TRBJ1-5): NAGVMQNPRHLVRRRGQEARLRCSPMKGHSHVYWYRQLPEEGLKFMVYLQKENIIDESGMPKERFSAEFPKEGPSILRIQQVVRGDSAAYFCASSPTPGQGAGPQHFGDGTRLSIL.

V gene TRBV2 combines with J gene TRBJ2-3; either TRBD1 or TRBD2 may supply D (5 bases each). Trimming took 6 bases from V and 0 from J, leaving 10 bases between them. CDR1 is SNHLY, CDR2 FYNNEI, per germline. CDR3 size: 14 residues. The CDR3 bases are TGTGCCAGCAGAAGAGGGGACAGCACAGATACGCAGTATTTT. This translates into CASRRGDSTDTQYF.

CDR3: CASSQERVRNTEAFF. CDR3 nucleotide sequence: TGTGCCAGCAGCCAAGAACGAGTTAGGAACACTGAAGCTTTCTTT. The genes are TRBV4-2 and TRBJ1-1; D is unclear. Trimming took 0 bases from V and 1 from J, leaving 9 bases between them. CDR1 is LGHNA, CDR2 YNFKEQ, per germline. The CDR3 extends over 15 amino acids.

The CDR3 DNA reads as TGTGCCACCGGGACTACAATCATCAATGAGCAGTTCTTC. This codes for CATGTTIINEQFF. This chain links TRBV6-1 with TRBJ2-1, with 7 bases matching TRBD2. Trimming removed 10 bases from V and 6 bases from J; junction bases left unmatched: 9. This CDR3 region has 13 residues. Germline lookup yields CDR1 MNHNS and CDR2 SASEGT.

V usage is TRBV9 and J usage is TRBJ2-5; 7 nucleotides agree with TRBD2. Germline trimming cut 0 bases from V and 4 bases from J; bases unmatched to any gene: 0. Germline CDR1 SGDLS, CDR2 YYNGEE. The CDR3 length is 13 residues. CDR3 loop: CASSVASGETQYF. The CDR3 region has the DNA TGTGCCAGCAGCGTAGCTAGCGGAGAGACCCAGTACTTC.

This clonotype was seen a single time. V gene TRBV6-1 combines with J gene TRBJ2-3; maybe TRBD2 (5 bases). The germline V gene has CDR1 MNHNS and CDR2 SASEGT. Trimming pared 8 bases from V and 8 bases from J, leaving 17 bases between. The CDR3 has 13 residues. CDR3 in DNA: TGTGCCAGCCGGACTTCCACCCTAACTACGCAGTATTTT. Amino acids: CASRTSTLTTQYF.

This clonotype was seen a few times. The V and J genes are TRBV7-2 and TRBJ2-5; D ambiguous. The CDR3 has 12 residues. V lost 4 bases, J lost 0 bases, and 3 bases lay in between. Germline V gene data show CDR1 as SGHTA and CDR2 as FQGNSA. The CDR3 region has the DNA TGTGCCAGCAGCTCCCACCAAGAGACCCAGTACTTC. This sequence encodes CASSSHQETQYF.

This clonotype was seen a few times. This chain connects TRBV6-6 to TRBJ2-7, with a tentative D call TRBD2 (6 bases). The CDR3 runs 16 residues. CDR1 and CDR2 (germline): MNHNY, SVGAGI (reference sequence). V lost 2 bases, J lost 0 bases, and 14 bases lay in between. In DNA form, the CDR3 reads TGTGCCAGCAGTTACGGGGGGAAAAGGGACTCCTACGAGCAGTACTTC. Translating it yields CASSYGGKRDSYEQYF.

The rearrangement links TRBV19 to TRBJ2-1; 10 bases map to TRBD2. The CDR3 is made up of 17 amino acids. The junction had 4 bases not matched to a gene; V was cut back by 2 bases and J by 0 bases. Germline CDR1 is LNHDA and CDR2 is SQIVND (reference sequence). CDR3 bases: TGTGCCAGTAGTATACTAGCGGGGGCCCGCTCCTACAATGAGCAGTTCTTC. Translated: CASSILAGARSYNEQFF.

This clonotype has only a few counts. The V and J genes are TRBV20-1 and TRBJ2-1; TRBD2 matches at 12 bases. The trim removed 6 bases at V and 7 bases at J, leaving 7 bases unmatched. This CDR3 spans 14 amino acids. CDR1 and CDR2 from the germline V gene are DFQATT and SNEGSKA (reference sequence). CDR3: CSARRTSGKNEQFF. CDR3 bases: TGCAGTGCCAGAAGGACTAGCGGGAAGAATGAGCAGTTCTTC.

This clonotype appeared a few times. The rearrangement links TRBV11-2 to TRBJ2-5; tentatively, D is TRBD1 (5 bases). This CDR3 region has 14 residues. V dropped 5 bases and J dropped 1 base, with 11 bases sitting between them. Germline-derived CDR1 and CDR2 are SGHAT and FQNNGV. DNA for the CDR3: TGTGCCAGCAGCCGTGGGGCCGGCCAAGAGACCCAGTACTTC. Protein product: CASSRGAGQETQYF.